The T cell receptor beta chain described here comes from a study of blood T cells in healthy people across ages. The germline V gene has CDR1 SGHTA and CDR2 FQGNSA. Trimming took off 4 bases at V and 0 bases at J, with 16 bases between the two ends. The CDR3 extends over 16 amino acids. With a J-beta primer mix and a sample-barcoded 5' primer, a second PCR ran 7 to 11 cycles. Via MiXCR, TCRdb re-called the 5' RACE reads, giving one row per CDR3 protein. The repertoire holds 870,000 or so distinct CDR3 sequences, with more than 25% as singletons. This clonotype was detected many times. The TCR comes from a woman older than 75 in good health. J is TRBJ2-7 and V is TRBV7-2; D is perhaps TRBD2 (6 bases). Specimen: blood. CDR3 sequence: CASSSLGGLSSYEQYF. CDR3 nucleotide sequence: TGTGCCAGCAGCTCACTGGGGGGACTGAGCTCCTACGAGCAGTACTTC.